This T cell receptor (beta chain) was recovered during a study of cytomegalovirus exposure and HLA in healthy donors. Data came from immunoSEQ multiplex PCR; TCRdb stores just in-frame clones and leaves some out. Among roughly 330,000 clones listed, 75% to 90% were seen once. On this clone itself: The antigen is undetermined.

Study results and caveats: Cytomegalovirus status, reportedly, was diagnosed with high specificity and sensitivity by the classifier. In vitro testing confirmed three CMV-associated chains as specific for CMV antigens.

Germline V gene lookup returns CDR1 LGHNA and CDR2 YNFKEQ. This CDR3 comprises 14 residues. With 4 bases clipped from V and 7 bases from J, the junction kept 6 bases outside the gene matches. Source material: PBMCs. The chain couples TRBV4-2 to TRBJ2-7; TRBD2 aligns across 11 bases. This receptor was identified in a woman younger than 45 in good health and CMV-seropositive. The DNA of the CDR3 is TGTGCCAGCAGCCCAACCGGACTAGCGGGTGAGCAGTACTTC. This translates into CASSPTGLAGEQYF.